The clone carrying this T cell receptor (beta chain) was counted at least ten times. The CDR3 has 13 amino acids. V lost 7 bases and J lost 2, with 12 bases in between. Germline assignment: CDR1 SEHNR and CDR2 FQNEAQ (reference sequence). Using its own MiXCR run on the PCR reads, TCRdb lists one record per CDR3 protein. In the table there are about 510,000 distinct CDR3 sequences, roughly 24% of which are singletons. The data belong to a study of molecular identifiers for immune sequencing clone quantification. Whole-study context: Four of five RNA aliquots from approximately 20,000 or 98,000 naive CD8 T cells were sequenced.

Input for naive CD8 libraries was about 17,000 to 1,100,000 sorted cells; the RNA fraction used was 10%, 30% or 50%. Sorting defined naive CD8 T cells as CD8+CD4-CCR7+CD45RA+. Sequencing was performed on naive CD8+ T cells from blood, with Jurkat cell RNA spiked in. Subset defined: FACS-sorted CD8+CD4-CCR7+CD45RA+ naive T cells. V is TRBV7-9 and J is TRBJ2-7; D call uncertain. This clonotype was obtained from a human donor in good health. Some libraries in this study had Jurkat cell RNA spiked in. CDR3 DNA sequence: TGTGCCAGCACGGATGGGATGACCTACGAGCAGTACTTC. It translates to CASTDGMTYEQYF.